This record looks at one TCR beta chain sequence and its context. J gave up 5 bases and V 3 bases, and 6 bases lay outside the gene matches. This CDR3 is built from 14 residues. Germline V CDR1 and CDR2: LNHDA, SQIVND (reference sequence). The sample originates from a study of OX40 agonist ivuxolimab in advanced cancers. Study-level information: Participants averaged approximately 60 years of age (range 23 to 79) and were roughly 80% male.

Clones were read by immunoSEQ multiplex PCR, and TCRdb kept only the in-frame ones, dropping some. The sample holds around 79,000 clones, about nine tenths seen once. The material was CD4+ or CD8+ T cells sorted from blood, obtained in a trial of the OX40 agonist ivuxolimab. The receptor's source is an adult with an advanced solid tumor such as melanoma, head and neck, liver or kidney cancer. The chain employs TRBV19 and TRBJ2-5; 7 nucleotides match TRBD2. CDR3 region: CASSMNGGGETQYF. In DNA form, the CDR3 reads TGTGCCAGTAGTATGAACGGGGGAGGGGAGACCCAGTACTTC.